This TCR beta chain was captured in a study of CD8 T cells in ankylosing spondylitis. The CDR3 is made up of 13 amino acids. CDR1 and CDR2 (germline): SEHNR, FQNEAQ (reference sequence). The V gene lost 7 bases and the J gene lost 6 bases, with 15 bases spanning the gap. Broader study findings: Reported data indicate significant enrichment of disease-linked clones within matched ankylosing spondylitis synovial fluid. Some of these motif variants have turned up before, in reports on reactive arthritis synovial fluid and blood. Disease-linked clones displayed a CD8+ phenotype and appeared relatively rarely in peripheral blood. Ankylosing spondylitis blood appeared to be characterized by a TCR beta motif of under 10 highly homologous variants.

Of note for this clonotype: Its antigen is currently unknown.

TCR beta libraries were made by quantitative 5'-RACE with molecular barcodes. From the 5' RACE reads, TCRdb called clonotypes with MiXCR, one entry per CDR3 protein. In the table there are about 440,000 distinct CDR3 sequences, roughly a sixth of which are singletons. This clonotype originated in a male donor with ankylosing spondylitis. The sample was blood, either unsorted or a sorted T cell fraction (not recorded which). V is TRBV7-9 and J is TRBJ1-1; D unclear. CDR3: CASTTSWGSEAFF. The DNA for the CDR3 is TGTGCCAGCACCACTAGTTGGGGTTCTGAAGCTTTCTTT.